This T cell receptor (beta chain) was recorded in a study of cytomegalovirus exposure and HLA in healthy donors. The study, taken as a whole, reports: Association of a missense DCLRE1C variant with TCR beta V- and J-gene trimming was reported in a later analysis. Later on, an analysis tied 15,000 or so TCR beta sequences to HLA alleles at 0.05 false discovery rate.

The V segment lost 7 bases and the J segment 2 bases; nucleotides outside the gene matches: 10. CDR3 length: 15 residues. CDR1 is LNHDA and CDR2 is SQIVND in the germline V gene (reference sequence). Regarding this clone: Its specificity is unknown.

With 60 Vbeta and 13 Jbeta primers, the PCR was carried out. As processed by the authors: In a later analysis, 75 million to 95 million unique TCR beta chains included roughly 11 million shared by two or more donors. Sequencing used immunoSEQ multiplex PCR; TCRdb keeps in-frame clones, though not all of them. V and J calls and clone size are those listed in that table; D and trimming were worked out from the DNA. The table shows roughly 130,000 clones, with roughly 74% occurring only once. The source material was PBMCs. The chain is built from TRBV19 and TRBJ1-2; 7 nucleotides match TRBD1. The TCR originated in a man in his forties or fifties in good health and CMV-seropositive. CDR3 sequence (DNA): TGTGCCAGTACCCCCGACAGGGTTCTGAACTATGGCTACACCTTC. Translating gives CASTPDRVLNYGYTF.